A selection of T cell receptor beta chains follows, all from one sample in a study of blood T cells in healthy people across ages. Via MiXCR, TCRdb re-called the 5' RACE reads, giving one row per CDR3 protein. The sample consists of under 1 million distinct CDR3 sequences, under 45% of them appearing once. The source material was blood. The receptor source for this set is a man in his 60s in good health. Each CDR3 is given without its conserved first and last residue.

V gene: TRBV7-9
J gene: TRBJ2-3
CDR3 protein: ASSPPRGGTDTQY

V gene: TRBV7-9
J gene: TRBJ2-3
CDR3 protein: ASSLFGGGASDTQY

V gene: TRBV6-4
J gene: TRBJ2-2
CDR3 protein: ASSGGDTGELF

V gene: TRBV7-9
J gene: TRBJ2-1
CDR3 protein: ASSHDRGRGRSFEQF

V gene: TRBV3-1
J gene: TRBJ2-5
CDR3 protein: ACGRGQETQY

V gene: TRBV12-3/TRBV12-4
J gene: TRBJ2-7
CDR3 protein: ASSLGQGMFEQY

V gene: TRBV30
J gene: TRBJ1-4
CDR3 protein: AWSRKGSEEKLF

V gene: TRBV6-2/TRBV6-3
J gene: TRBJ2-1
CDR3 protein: ASSTLDRVFNEQF

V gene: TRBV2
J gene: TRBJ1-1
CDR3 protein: ASKTGTQITEAF

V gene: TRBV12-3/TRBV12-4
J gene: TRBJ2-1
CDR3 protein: ASSLAGGAYNERF

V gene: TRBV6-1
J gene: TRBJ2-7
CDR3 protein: ASNPGYEQY

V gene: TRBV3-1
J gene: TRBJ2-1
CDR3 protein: ASSQDKGPGGSYNERF

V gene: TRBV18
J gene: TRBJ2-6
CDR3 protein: ASSRVISGANVLT

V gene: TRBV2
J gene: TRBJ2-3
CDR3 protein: ASSFLGATRGTSTDTQY

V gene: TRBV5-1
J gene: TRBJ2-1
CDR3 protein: ASSLGVDWDEQF

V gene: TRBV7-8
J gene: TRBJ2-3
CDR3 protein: ASSPSGTGDTQY

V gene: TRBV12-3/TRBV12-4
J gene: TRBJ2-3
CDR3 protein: ASTRQSWDTQY

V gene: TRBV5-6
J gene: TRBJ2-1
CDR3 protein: ASSSLSRGRPREQF

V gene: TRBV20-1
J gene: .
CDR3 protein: SARRGRGENEQY

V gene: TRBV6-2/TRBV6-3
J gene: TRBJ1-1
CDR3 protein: ASTREFENTEAF

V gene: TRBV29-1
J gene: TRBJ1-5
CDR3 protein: SVAGQGASQPQH

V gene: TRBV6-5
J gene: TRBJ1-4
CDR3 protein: ASSYSGQGTSNEKLF

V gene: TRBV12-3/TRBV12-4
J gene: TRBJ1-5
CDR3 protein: ASRWGAGNQPQH

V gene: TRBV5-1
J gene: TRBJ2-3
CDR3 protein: ASSLASGGRDTQY

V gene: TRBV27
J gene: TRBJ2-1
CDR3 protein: ASSLGGMSHNEQF

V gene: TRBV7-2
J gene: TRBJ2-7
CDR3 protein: ASSVDGRGTQY

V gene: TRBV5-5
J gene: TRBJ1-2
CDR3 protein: ASSLVAGPANYGYT

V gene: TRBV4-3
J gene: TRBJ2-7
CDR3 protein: ASSQGQGHNEQY

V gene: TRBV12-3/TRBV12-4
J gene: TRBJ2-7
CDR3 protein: ASSSLTSASYEQY

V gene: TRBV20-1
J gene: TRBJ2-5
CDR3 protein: SARTSGGQETQY

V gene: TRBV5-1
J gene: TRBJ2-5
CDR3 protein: ASSGGRSGPETQY

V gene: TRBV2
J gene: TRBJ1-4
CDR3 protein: ASIDREKLF

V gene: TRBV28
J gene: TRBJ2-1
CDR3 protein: ASSLGVNMYNEQF

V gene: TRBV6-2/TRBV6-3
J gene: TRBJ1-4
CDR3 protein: ASSWTPNEKLF

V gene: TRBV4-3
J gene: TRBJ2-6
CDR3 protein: ASSQDLGSGANVLT

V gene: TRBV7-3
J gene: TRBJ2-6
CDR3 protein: ASSLRGVGSGANVLT